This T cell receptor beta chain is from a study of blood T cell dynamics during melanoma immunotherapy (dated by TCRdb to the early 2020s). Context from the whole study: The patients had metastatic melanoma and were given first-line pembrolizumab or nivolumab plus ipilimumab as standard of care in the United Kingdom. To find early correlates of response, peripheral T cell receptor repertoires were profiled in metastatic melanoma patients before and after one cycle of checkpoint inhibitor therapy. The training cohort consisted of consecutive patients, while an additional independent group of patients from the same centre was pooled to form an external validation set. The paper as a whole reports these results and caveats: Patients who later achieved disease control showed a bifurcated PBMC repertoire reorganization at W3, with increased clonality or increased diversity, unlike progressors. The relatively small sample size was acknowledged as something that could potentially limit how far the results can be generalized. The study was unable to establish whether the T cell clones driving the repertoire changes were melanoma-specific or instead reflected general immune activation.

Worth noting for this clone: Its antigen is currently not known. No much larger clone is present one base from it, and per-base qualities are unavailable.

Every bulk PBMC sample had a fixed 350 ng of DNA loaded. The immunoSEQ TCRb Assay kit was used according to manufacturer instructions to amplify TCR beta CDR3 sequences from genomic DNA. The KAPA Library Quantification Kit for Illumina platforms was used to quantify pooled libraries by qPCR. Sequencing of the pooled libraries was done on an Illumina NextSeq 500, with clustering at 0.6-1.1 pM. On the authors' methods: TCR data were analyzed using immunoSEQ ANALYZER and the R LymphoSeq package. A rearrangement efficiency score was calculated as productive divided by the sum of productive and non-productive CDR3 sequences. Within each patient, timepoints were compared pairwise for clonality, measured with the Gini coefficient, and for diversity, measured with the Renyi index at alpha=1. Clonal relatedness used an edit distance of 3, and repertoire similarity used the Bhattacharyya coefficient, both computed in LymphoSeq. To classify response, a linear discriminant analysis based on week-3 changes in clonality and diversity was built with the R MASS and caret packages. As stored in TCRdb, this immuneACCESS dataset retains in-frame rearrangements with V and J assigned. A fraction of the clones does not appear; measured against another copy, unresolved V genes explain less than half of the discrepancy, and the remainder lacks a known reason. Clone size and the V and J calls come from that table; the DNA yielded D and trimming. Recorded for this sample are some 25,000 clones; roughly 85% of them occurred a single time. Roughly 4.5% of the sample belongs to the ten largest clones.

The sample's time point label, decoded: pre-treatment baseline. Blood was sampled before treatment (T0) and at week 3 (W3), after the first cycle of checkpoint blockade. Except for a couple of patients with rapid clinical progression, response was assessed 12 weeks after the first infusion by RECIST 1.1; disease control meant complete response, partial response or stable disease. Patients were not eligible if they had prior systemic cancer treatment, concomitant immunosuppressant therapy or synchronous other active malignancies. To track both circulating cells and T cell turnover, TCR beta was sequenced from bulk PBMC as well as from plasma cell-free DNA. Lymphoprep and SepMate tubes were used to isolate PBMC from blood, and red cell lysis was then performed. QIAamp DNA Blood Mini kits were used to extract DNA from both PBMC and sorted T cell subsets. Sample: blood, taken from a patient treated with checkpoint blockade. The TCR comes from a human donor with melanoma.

The CDR3 has the sequence CASSFQEKGTEAFF. The nucleotide sequence reads as follows: TGTGCCAGCAGCTTCCAGGAAAAGGGCACTGAAGCTTTCTTT. In this chain, TRBV7-8 is recombined with TRBJ1-1; the D gene is not confidently resolved. The junction shows trimming of 3 bases on V and 4 bases on J, plus 12 bases between the germline ends. From the cysteine up to the phenylalanine, the CDR3 has a length of 14 residues. Only the CDR3 DNA is retained, 42 bases long and in frame from the first base. Looking up the germline V gene yields CDR1 SGHVS and CDR2 FQNEAQ.